The rows below give T cell receptor beta chains drawn from one sample of a study of T cell repertoires in cytomegalovirus infection. TCRdb processed the reads anew with MiXCR; each CDR3 protein has one entry. Of around 530,000 distinct CDR3 sequences in the sample, approximately 26% were seen once. The sequenced sample consisted of PBMCs. The receptor set was obtained from a human donor in good health (CMV status not recorded). Some clones in this sample may be carry-over from other donors' samples. The CDR3 runs from the conserved cysteine through the conserved F or W. D genes are given only for firm matches. Clone size, where shown, is once, few, many, or a class for clones that have expanded.

CDR3nt,CDR3aa,d_gene,abundance,j_gene,v_gene
TGTGCCAGCAGCTTGACTAGCGGGAGGTCGGGGACAGATACGCAGTATTTT,CASSLTSGRSGTDTQYF,TRBD2,many,TRBJ2-3,TRBV7-2
TGTGCCAGCAGTGATAGTTCGAAGAACACCGGGGAGCTGTTTTTT,CASSDSSKNTGELFF,.,.,TRBJ2-2,TRBV6-1
TGTGCCACCAGCAGAGATGCCCATGGCTACACCTTC,CATSRDAHGYTF,.,.,TRBJ1-2,TRBV15
TGTGCCAGCAGCCCTACCAGGACAGGGAAAAGCTACACCTTC,CASSPTRTGKSYTF,TRBD1,few,TRBJ1-2,TRBV28
TGTGCCAGCAGCTTGGGTATCTCGCAGGCAGATACGCAGTATTTT,CASSLGISQADTQYF,.,few,TRBJ2-3,TRBV7-4
TGTGCCAGCAGCGGACAGGGCCCAAACTATGGCTACACCTTC,CASSGQGPNYGYTF,TRBD1,many,TRBJ1-2,TRBV7-2
TGTGCCAGCAGCTTAGTAAGCCTCGGGACAGTGAACACTGAAGCTTTCTTT,CASSLVSLGTVNTEAFF,TRBD1,many,TRBJ1-1,TRBV7-6
TGTGCCAGTAGTACGAGGACTGAAGCTTTCTTT,CASSTRTEAFF,.,few,TRBJ1-1,TRBV19
TGTGCCAGCAGCTTAGGCGGTGAAAAGAAGGGCTACACCTTC,CASSLGGEKKGYTF,.,many,TRBJ1-2,TRBV7-8
TGTGCCAGTAGTATACGTGACAGGGACCTCAATGAGCAGTTCTTC,CASSIRDRDLNEQFF,TRBD1,few,TRBJ2-1,TRBV19
TGCAGCGTTGAGTTACTAGCGGGAGGACGGGAGACCCAGTACTTC,CSVELLAGGRETQYF,TRBD2,.,TRBJ2-5,TRBV29-1
TGTGCCAGCAGTTACTTAACTAGGACTGAAGCTTTCTTT,CASSYLTRTEAFF,.,few,TRBJ1-1,TRBV6-2/TRBV6-3
TGTGCCAGCAGCTTAGAGAGCAGGCCTATGGGGCAGTTCTTC,CASSLESRPMGQFF,.,many,TRBJ2-1,TRBV7-2
TGTGCCACCAGTGAACCGGGACTGACGGGGACAGATACGCAGTATTTT,CATSEPGLTGTDTQYF,.,few,TRBJ2-3,TRBV24-1
TGTGCCAGCAGTGCGAGGGCTTTGAAACACGGTGAAGCTTTCTTT,CASSARALKHGEAFF,.,.,TRBJ1-1,TRBV12-3/TRBV12-4
TGTGCCAGCAGCTTAAGGCAGTCGAACACCGGGGAGCTGTTTTTT,CASSLRQSNTGELFF,.,.,TRBJ2-2,TRBV11-2